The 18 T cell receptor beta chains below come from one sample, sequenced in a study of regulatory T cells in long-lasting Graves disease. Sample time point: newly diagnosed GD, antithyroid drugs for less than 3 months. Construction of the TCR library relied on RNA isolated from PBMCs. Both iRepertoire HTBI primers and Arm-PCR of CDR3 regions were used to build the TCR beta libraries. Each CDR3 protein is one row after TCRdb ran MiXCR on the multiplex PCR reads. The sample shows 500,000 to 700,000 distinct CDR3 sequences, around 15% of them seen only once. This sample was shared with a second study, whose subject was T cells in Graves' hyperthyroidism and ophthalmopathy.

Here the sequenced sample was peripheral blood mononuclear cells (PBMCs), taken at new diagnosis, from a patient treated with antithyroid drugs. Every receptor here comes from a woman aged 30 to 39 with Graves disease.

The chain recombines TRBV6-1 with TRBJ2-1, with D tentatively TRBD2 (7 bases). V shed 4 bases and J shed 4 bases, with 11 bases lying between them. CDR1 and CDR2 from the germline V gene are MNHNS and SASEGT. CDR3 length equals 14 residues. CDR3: CASSAGGWYNEQFF. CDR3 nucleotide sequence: TGTGCCAGCAGTGCGGGGGGCTGGTACAATGAGCAGTTCTTC.

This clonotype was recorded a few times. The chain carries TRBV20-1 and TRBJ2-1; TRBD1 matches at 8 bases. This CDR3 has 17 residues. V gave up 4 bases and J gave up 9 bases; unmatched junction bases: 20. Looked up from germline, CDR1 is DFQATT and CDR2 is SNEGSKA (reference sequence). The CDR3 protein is CSAINGQGSFARSEQFF. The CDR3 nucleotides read TGCAGTGCTATAAACGGACAGGGAAGCTTTGCTAGAAGTGAGCAGTTCTTC.

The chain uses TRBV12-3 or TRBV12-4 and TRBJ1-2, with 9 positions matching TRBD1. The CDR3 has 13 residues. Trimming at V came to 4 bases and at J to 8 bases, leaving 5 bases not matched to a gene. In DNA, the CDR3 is TGTGCCAGCAGTTCGACAGGGGGTGCGGGCTACACCTTC. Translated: CASSSTGGAGYTF.

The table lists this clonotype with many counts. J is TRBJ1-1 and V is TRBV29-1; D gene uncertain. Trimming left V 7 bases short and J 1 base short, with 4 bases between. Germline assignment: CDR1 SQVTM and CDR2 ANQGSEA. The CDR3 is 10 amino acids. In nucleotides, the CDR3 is TGCAGCGGTGAGAACACTGAAGCTTTCTTT. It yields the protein CSGENTEAFF. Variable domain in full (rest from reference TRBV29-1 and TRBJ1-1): SAVISQKPSRDICQRGTSLTIQCQVDSQVTMMFWYRQQPGQSLTLIATANQGSEATYESGFVIDKFPISRPNLTFSTLTVSNMSPEDSSIYLCSGENTEAFFGQGTRLTVV.

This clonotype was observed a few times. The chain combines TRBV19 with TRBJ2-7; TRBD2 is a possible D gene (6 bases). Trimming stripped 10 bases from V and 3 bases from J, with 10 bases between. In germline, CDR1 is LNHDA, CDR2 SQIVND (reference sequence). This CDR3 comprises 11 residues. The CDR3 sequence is CATKEGYEQYF. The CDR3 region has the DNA TGTGCCACCAAGGAGGGCTACGAGCAGTACTTC.

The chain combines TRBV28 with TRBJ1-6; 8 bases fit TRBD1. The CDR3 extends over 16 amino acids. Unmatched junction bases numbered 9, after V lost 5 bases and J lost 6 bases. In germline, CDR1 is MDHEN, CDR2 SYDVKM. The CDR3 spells CASSPDRGLINSPLHF. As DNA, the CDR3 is TGTGCCAGCAGTCCCGACAGGGGATTGATTAATTCACCCCTCCACTTT.

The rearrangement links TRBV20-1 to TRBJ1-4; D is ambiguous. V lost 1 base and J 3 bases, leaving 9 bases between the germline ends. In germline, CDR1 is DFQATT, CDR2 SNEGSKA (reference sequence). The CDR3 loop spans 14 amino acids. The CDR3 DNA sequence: TGCAGTGCTAGAGTTAGGAGGGCTAATGAAAAACTGTTTTTT. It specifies CSARVRRANEKLFF.

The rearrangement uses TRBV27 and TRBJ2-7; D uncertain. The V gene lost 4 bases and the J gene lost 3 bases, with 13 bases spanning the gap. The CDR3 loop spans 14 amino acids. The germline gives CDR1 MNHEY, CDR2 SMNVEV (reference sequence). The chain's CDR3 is CASSSRIENYEQYF. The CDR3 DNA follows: TGTGCCAGCAGTTCCAGGATAGAGAACTACGAGCAGTACTTC.

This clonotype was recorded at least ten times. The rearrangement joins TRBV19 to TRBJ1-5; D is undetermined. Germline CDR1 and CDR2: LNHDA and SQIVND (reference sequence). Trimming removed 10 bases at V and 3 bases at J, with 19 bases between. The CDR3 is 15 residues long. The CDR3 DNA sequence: TGTGCCACAGCCGGTGGGCAGCTTAACAATCAGCCCCAGCATTTT. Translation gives CATAGGQLNNQPQHF.

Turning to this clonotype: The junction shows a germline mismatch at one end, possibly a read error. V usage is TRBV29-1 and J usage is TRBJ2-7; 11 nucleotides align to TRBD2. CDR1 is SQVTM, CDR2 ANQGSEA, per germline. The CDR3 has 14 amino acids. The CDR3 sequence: CSVQLAGASYEQHF. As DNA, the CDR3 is TGCAGCGTCCAACTAGCGGGAGCATCCTACGAGCAGCACTTC.

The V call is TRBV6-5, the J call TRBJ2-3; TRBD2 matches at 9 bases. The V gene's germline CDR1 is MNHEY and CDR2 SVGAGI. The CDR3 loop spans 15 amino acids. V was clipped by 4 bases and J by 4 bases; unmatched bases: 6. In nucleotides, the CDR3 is TGTGCCAGCAGTTTTGCGGGAGGGCCCCCAGATACGCAGTATTTT. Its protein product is CASSFAGGPPDTQYF.

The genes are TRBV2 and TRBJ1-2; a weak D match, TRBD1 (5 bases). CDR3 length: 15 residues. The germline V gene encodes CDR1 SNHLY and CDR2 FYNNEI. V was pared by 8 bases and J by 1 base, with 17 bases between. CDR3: CASRLRAFLNYGYTF. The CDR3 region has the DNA TGTGCCAGCCGTCTCAGGGCATTCCTTAACTATGGCTACACCTTC.

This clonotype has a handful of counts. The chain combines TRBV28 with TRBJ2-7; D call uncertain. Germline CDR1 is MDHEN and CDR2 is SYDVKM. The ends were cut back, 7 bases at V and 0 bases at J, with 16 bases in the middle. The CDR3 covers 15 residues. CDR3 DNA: TGTGCCAGCACCTTAAGGTCAGGTCTCTCCTACGAGCAGTACTTC. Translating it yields CASTLRSGLSYEQYF.

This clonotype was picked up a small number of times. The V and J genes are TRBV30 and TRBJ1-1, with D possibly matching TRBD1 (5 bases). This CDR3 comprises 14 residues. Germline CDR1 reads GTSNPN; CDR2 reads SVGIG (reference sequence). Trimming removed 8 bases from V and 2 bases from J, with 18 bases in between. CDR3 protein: CAVIATVINTEAFF. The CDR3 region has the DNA TGTGCCGTGATCGCGACAGTTATAAACACTGAAGCTTTCTTT.

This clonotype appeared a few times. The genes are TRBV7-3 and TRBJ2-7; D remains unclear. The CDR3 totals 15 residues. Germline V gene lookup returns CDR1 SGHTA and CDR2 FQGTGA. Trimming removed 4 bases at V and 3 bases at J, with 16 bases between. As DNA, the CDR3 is TGTGCCAGCAGCTCTACAGAGACCCTTTACTACGAGCAGTACTTC. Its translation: CASSSTETLYYEQYF.

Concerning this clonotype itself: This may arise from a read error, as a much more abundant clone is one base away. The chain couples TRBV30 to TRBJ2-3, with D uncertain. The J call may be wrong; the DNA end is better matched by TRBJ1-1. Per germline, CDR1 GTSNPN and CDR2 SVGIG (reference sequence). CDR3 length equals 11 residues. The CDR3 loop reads CAWRRDTEAFF. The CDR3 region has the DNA TGTGCCTGGAGGAGGGACACTGAAGCTTTCTTT.

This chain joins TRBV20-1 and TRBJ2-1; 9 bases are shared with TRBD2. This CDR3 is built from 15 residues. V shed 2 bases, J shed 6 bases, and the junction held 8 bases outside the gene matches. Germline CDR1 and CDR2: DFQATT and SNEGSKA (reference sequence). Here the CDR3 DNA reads TGCAGTGCTAGATCCGGGACTAGCCCCGTCAATGAGCAGTTCTTC. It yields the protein CSARSGTSPVNEQFF.

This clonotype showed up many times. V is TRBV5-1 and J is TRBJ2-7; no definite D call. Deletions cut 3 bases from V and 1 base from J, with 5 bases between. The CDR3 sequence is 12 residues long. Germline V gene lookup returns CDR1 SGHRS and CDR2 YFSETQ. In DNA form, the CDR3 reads TGCGCCAGCAGCTCGGAATCCTACGAGCAGTACTTC. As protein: CASSSESYEQYF.